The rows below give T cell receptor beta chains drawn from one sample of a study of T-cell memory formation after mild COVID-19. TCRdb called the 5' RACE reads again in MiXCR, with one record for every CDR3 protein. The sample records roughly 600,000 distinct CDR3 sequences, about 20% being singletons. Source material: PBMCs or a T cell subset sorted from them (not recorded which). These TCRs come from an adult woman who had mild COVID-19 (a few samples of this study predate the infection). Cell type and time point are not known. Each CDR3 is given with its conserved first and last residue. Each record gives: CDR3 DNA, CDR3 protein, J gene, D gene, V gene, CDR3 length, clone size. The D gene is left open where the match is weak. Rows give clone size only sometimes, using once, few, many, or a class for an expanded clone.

cdr3_nt: TGTGCCAGCAGTTACGACAGGGTAACGGACCGGTACTTC; cdr3_aa: CASSYDRVTDRYF; j_call: TRBJ2-5; d_call: TRBD1; v_call: TRBV6-2/TRBV6-3; cdr3_length: 13; clone_size: .
cdr3_nt: TGTGCCATCAGTGATGGGACCTACGAGCAGTACTTC; cdr3_aa: CAISDGTYEQYF; j_call: TRBJ2-7; d_call: .; v_call: TRBV10-3; cdr3_length: 12; clone_size: .
cdr3_nt: TGCAGTGCCTTGGGACAGGGCTACGAGCAGTACTTC; cdr3_aa: CSALGQGYEQYF; j_call: TRBJ2-7; d_call: TRBD1; v_call: TRBV20-1; cdr3_length: 12; clone_size: few
cdr3_nt: TGCAGCGTTGACACGGGGGTGTCGGACACTGAAGCTTTCTTT; cdr3_aa: CSVDTGVSDTEAFF; j_call: TRBJ1-1; d_call: .; v_call: TRBV29-1; cdr3_length: 14; clone_size: many
cdr3_nt: TGTGCCAGCAGTATCTTTAGCGGGAGGGTATCGGAGCAGTACTTC; cdr3_aa: CASSIFSGRVSEQYF; j_call: TRBJ2-7; d_call: TRBD2; v_call: TRBV27; cdr3_length: 15; clone_size: few
cdr3_nt: TGTGCCAGCAGCTTACTCGTGGGACAGGCTCAAGCTTTCTTT; cdr3_aa: CASSLLVGQAQAFF; j_call: TRBJ1-1; d_call: TRBD1; v_call: TRBV7-2; cdr3_length: 14; clone_size: .
cdr3_nt: TGTGCCAGCAGTGAGAAGGGCTACGAGCAGTACTTC; cdr3_aa: CASSEKGYEQYF; j_call: TRBJ2-7; d_call: .; v_call: TRBV2; cdr3_length: 12; clone_size: .
cdr3_nt: TGCGCCAGCAGCTTGGACAGGGCGCACTACGAGCAGTACTTC; cdr3_aa: CASSLDRAHYEQYF; j_call: TRBJ2-7; d_call: .; v_call: TRBV5-1; cdr3_length: 14; clone_size: few
cdr3_nt: TGCGCCAGCAGCCAAGATAATCCGGGACCCGGGAGCAATCAGCCCCAGCATTTT; cdr3_aa: CASSQDNPGPGSNQPQHF; j_call: TRBJ1-5; d_call: .; v_call: TRBV4-3; cdr3_length: 18; clone_size: few
cdr3_nt: TGCAGCGTGGCCACAGGGACCGCTAATGAAAAACTGTTTTTT; cdr3_aa: CSVATGTANEKLFF; j_call: TRBJ1-4; d_call: .; v_call: TRBV29-1; cdr3_length: 14; clone_size: .
cdr3_nt: TGCAGTGGGACAGGGGGCCATGGCTACACCTTC; cdr3_aa: CSGTGGHGYTF; j_call: TRBJ1-2; d_call: TRBD1; v_call: TRBV20-1; cdr3_length: 11; clone_size: .
cdr3_nt: TGTGCCACCAGTGGTTACGAGAAAGGGTGGGGTGAGCAGTTCTTC; cdr3_aa: CATSGYEKGWGEQFF; j_call: TRBJ2-1; d_call: .; v_call: TRBV24-1; cdr3_length: 15; clone_size: .
cdr3_nt: TGTGCCTGGAGAACCCCAGGGAACACCGGGGAGCTGTTTTTT; cdr3_aa: CAWRTPGNTGELFF; j_call: TRBJ2-2; d_call: .; v_call: TRBV30; cdr3_length: 14; clone_size: .
cdr3_nt: TGTGCCAGCAGTCTTAAGGCGGATAACCCCAATGAGCAGTTCTTC; cdr3_aa: CASSLKADNPNEQFF; j_call: TRBJ2-1; d_call: .; v_call: TRBV7-9; cdr3_length: 15; clone_size: few